The 12 T cell receptor beta chains below come from one sample, sequenced in a study of CD8+ T cells in alopecia areata. The sequencing template was cDNA reverse transcribed from extracted RNA. Measured with immunoSEQ multiplex PCR; TCRdb has only the in-frame clones, and not every one. The sample is made up of around 100,000 clones, none counted only once. Sequencing was performed on lesional skin. These receptors all stem from a C3H/HeJ mouse with alopecia areata. Strain MHC haplotype: H2-k.

The sample holds a few counts of this clone. Gene names are the mouse ones. The read halts 4 residues ahead of the CDR3 end, with the missing end drawn from the germline J gene. The chain joins TRBV13-3 to TRBJ2-2; 11 bases fit TRBD2. The J segment lost 4 bases and the V segment lost 4 bases, leaving 6 bases of the junction unmatched. The germline V gene has CDR1 NNHDY and CDR2 SYVADS. This CDR3 spans 16 amino acids. CDR3 DNA (partial): TGTGCCAGCAGTCCTGACTGGGGGGGAGCCACCGGG. Translation: CASSPDWGGATG. The full CDR3 protein reads CASSPDWGGATGQLYF.

A note on this clone: Gene names denote mouse genes. The sequenced fragment ends 4 residues before the CDR3 boundary, so the rest is inferred from the germline J gene. The V and J genes are TRBV13-3 and TRBJ2-4; the D is unclear. The V end lost 0 bases, the J end lost 0 bases, and 8 bases lay between the germline ends. Germline V gene sequence: CDR1 NNHDY, CDR2 SYVADS. The CDR3 is made up of 15 amino acids. The chain's CDR3 is CASSDDRNSQNTLYF. The CDR3 bases that were read are TGTGCCAGCAGTGATGACAGAAATAGTCAAAAC.

This clone turned up a few times. The gene symbols are mouse symbols. From the germline J gene comes the end of the CDR3, since the read stops 4 residues before it. The chain links TRBV1 to TRBJ2-2; TRBD1 matches 11 bases. V shed 3 bases, J shed 4 bases, and the junction held 4 bases outside the gene matches. The CDR3 sequence is 16 residues long. Germline loops: CDR1 NSQYPW, CDR2 LRSPGD (reference sequence). The CDR3 DNA, read in part, is TGCACCTGCAGTGCGCGGGACAGGGGGACCACCGGG. Translating it yields CTCSARDRGTTG. The complete CDR3 reads CTCSARDRGTTGQLYF.

This clone is termed medium-sized. Germline and genes here are mouse. The read comes to an end 4 residues before the CDR3 does, leaving the germline J gene to fill in the end. The chain combines TRBV13-3 with TRBJ2-1; 13 bases align to TRBD2. From germline, CDR1 is NNHDY and CDR2 SYVADS. The CDR3 runs 15 residues. CDR3 protein: CASSWTGGARAEQFF. CDR3 DNA (partial): TGTGCCAGCAGTTGGACTGGGGGGGCGCGGGCT.

This clone was seen only a few times. Germline and genes: mouse. The read ends 4 residues shy of where the CDR3 ends; the end is completed using the germline J gene. The chain links TRBV13-1 to TRBJ2-7; 13 nucleotides agree with TRBD2. V was pared by 2 bases and J by 0 bases, with 8 bases of the junction left unmatched. This CDR3 region has 18 residues. Germline CDR1 NSHNY, CDR2 SYGAGN. The CDR3 bases that were read are TGTGCCAGCAGTGAACCGGGACTGGGGGGGTTTAGCTCCTAT. Translated, it gives CASSEPGLGGFSSY. The full CDR3 protein is CASSEPGLGGFSSYEQYF.

The sample holds many counts of this clone. Any gene name here is a mouse gene name. The sequenced fragment ends 4 residues before the CDR3 boundary, so the rest is inferred from the germline J gene. The chain combines TRBV13-3 with TRBJ2-1; TRBD1 matches 10 bases. Per the germline V gene, CDR1 is NNHDY and CDR2 is SYVADS. The CDR3 is 16 residues long. Trimming took 2 bases from V and 0 from J; bases not matched to a gene: 2. CDR3 sequence: CASSEGTGDNYAEQFF. The sequenced part of the CDR3 DNA is TGTGCCAGCAGTGAAGGGACAGGGGATAACTATGCT.

This clone was counted only a few times. Gene labels here are mouse ones. The CDR3 extends 4 residues past the end of the read, so its final part is completed from the germline J gene. V usage is TRBV1 and J usage is TRBJ1-1; D perhaps matches TRBD1 (6 bases). CDR3 length: 16 amino acids. V was pared by 0 bases and J by 0 bases, with 11 bases between. CDR1 is NSQYPW, CDR2 LRSPGD, per germline (reference sequence). CDR3 loop: CTCSADQDSANTEVFF. CDR3 DNA (partial): TGCACCTGCAGTGCAGATCAGGACAGTGCAAACACA.

As for this clone: The gene symbols are mouse symbols. With the read ending 4 residues before the CDR3 end, the germline J gene is used to fill in that end. This chain connects TRBV13-3 to TRBJ1-4; TRBD1 matches 8 bases. This CDR3 region has 15 residues. J gave up 5 bases and V 2 bases, and 5 bases lay outside the gene matches. CDR1 is NNHDY and CDR2 is SYVADS in the germline V gene. The CDR3 bases that were read are TGTGCCAGCAGTGAAGGACAGGGAATTAACGAA. Amino acids: CASSEGQGINE. The whole CDR3 sequence reads CASSEGQGINERLFF.

This clone was seen repeatedly, ten times or more. Genes and germline are mouse. The CDR3 end is not reached by the read, which stops 4 residues before it; the germline J gene fills it in. The chain couples TRBV13-3 to TRBJ2-5; 12 bases fit TRBD2. The CDR3 is 15 amino acids. Germline V gives CDR1 NNHDY, CDR2 SYVADS. The sequenced CDR3 bases are TGTGCCAGCAGTCGACTGGGGGGGCGCGGAGAC. This codes for CASSRLGGRGD. The whole CDR3 reads CASSRLGGRGDTQYF.

Only a few counts were recorded for this clone. Genes here carry mouse names. The CDR3 goes on 4 residues after the read ends, and that part is filled in from the germline J gene. This rearrangement joins TRBV14 to TRBJ2-7; weak D call: TRBD1 (6 bases). Trimming shortened V by 6 bases and J by 2 bases, and 15 bases separated the two germline ends. Germline CDR1 reads SGHDT; CDR2 reads FRDEAV. CDR3 size: 14 residues. Partial CDR3 DNA: TGTGCCAGCACCCCCGGGACAAAAACCTAT. Its translation: CASTPGTKTY. The CDR3 in its entirety is CASTPGTKTYEQYF.

Details on this clone: Each gene name is a mouse one. Read sequence stops 4 residues before the CDR3 end, and the germline J gene provides the missing end. The chain couples TRBV13-3 to TRBJ1-4; D gene uncertain. Per the germline V gene, CDR1 is NNHDY and CDR2 is SYVADS. The ends were cut back, 4 bases at V and 5 bases at J, with 6 bases in the middle. The CDR3 is 12 residues long. Incomplete CDR3 DNA: TGTGCCAGCAGTACAAGTAACGAA. It specifies CASSTSNE. The complete CDR3 reads CASSTSNERLFF. The complete variable domain, with remaining parts taken from reference TRBV13-3 and TRBJ1-4, reads EAAVTQSPRSKVAVTGGKVTLSCHQTNNHDYMYWYRQDTGHGLRLIHYSYVADSTEKGDIPDGYKASRPSQENFSLILELASLSQTAVYFCASSTSNERLFFGHGTKLSVL.

This clone was detected ten times or more. Mouse gene names apply. The read gets to within 4 residues of the CDR3 end, and the germline J gene fills in the rest. The rearrangement uses TRBV13-3 and TRBJ2-2; TRBD1 matches 7 bases. V gave up 5 bases and J gave up 4 bases; unmatched junction bases: 5. This CDR3 region has 14 residues. CDR1 and CDR2 from the germline V gene are NNHDY and SYVADS. The part of the CDR3 DNA that was read is TGTGCCAGCAGCCTGACAGGGTTCACCGGG. This translates into CASSLTGFTG. The whole CDR3 sequence reads CASSLTGFTGQLYF.